This T cell receptor (beta chain) stems from a study of T cells in narcolepsy. There are 15 residues in the CDR3. V was clipped by 5 bases and J by 6 bases; unmatched bases: 9. The germline V gene has CDR1 MNHEY and CDR2 SMNVEV (reference sequence). The method was immunoSEQ multiplex PCR; TCRdb's version includes in-frame clones alone and lacks a portion of them. The repertoire consists of just over 20,000 clones, with about 91% occurring once and the leading ten covering roughly 0.99%. This sequence was found in a human donor with narcolepsy. The J gene is TRBJ2-2, the V gene TRBV27; the match to TRBD2 covers 7 bases. Sequencing was done on a sample of CD45RA- memory CD4+ T cells from PBMCs. In nucleotides, the CDR3 is TGTGCCAGCAGTCCAACGGGACTAACGGCCGGGGAGCTGTTTTTT. It is translated as CASSPTGLTAGELFF.